This is a list of T cell receptor beta chains from one sample in a study of T cell responses to AZD1222 COVID-19 vaccine. The assay was immunoSEQ multiplex PCR, and TCRdb's table has in-frame clones only and misses some. The data hold roughly 150,000 clones, with around 93% observed a single time. Sample: peripheral blood, taken on day 0 of AZD1222 vaccination. These receptors all stem from an adult in good health. The CDR3 runs from the conserved cysteine through the conserved F or W. Fields, in order: V gene, D gene, clone size, J gene, CDR3 DNA, CDR3 protein. A D gene is named only where the DNA matches it firmly. Not all rows give a size; the values are once, few, many and, for expanded clones, a class.

V gene: TRBV4-1; D gene: NA; clone size: NA; J gene: TRBJ2-1; CDR3 DNA: TGCGCCAGCAGCCAAGATGGGGGGCCTTTCTCCTACAATGAGCAGTTCTTC; CDR3 protein: CASSQDGGPFSYNEQFF
V gene: TRBV7-9; D gene: TRBD1; clone size: NA; J gene: TRBJ1-1; CDR3 DNA: TGTGCCAGCAGCTTGGGACAGGCAATGAAGAACACTGAAGCTTTCTTT; CDR3 protein: CASSLGQAMKNTEAFF
V gene: TRBV5-1; D gene: TRBD2; clone size: NA; J gene: TRBJ2-5; CDR3 DNA: TGCGCCAGCAGTCTGGAGGGGAGGGCAGAGACCCAGTACTTC; CDR3 protein: CASSLEGRAETQYF
V gene: TRBV2; D gene: NA; clone size: NA; J gene: TRBJ2-2; CDR3 DNA: TGTGCCAGCGGGCAGGGCAACACCGGGGAGCTGTTTTTT; CDR3 protein: CASGQGNTGELFF
V gene: TRBV27; D gene: NA; clone size: NA; J gene: TRBJ2-3; CDR3 DNA: TGTGCCAGCGCGACGCCCGGCACAGATACGCAGTATTTT; CDR3 protein: CASATPGTDTQYF
V gene: TRBV6-2/TRBV6-3; D gene: NA; clone size: few; J gene: TRBJ1-1; CDR3 DNA: TGTGCCAGCAGTCCCATCCATCAAACCCCAAACACTGAAGCTTTCTTT; CDR3 protein: CASSPIHQTPNTEAFF
V gene: TRBV2; D gene: TRBD2; clone size: once; J gene: TRBJ2-1; CDR3 DNA: TGTGCCAGCAGCCCGGGACTACCGAACAATGAGCAGTTCTTC; CDR3 protein: CASSPGLPNNEQFF
V gene: TRBV2; D gene: NA; clone size: NA; J gene: TRBJ1-5; CDR3 DNA: TGTGCCAGCAAGAATGGGGAAAACAGCAATCAGCCCCAGCATTTT; CDR3 protein: CASKNGENSNQPQHF
V gene: TRBV2; D gene: TRBD1; clone size: NA; J gene: TRBJ1-4; CDR3 DNA: TGTGCCAGCAGTGATCTGGCAGGGAAGGGGGCAAAACTGTTTTTT; CDR3 protein: CASSDLAGKGAKLFF
V gene: TRBV3-1/TRBV3-2; D gene: NA; clone size: NA; J gene: TRBJ1-6; CDR3 DNA: TGTGCCAGCAGCCAAGTCTTGAGTTTCCATAATTCACCCCTCCACTTT; CDR3 protein: CASSQVLSFHNSPLHF
V gene: TRBV27; D gene: TRBD1; clone size: NA; J gene: TRBJ1-4; CDR3 DNA: TGTGCCAGCAGTCTCACAGGGGGCGCTTGGGAAAAACTGTTTTTT; CDR3 protein: CASSLTGGAWEKLFF
V gene: TRBV5-1; D gene: TRBD1; clone size: NA; J gene: TRBJ1-5; CDR3 DNA: TGCGCCAGCCCCCGGGGGGACAGGCTAGGGAAATATAGCAATCAGCCCCAGCATTTT; CDR3 protein: CASPRGDRLGKYSNQPQHF
V gene: TRBV18; D gene: NA; clone size: NA; J gene: TRBJ1-3; CDR3 DNA: TGTGCCAGCTCACCCCTAGCTCACACCGACTCTGGAAACACCATATATTTT; CDR3 protein: CASSPLAHTDSGNTIYF
V gene: TRBV7-2; D gene: NA; clone size: NA; J gene: TRBJ2-1; CDR3 DNA: TGTGCCAGCAGCTTAGAACTCCTCAGCAATGAGCAGTTCTTC; CDR3 protein: CASSLELLSNEQFF
V gene: TRBV9; D gene: TRBD2; clone size: NA; J gene: TRBJ2-3; CDR3 DNA: TGTGCCAGCAGCTCAGCCGGGACTAGCGGGGGGGCCCTTTCGGATACGCAGTATTTT; CDR3 protein: CASSSAGTSGGALSDTQYF
V gene: TRBV19; D gene: TRBD1; clone size: NA; J gene: TRBJ2-2; CDR3 DNA: TGTGCCAGTAGTGGGACAGGGGCTACCGGGGAGCTGTTTTTT; CDR3 protein: CASSGTGATGELFF
V gene: TRBV5-1; D gene: NA; clone size: NA; J gene: TRBJ2-7; CDR3 DNA: TGCGCCAGCGGGACCCAGAACTCCCTCGAGCAGTACTTC; CDR3 protein: CASGTQNSLEQYF
V gene: TRBV25-1; D gene: TRBD1; clone size: once; J gene: TRBJ2-1; CDR3 DNA: TGTGCCAGCAGTGACCGACAGGGTTTAAATGAGCAGTTCTTC; CDR3 protein: CASSDRQGLNEQFF
V gene: TRBV20-1; D gene: NA; clone size: NA; J gene: TRBJ1-1; CDR3 DNA: TGCAGTGCTAGGGAAGACACTGAAGCTTTCTTT; CDR3 protein: CSAREDTEAFF
V gene: TRBV29-1; D gene: NA; clone size: NA; J gene: TRBJ1-5; CDR3 DNA: TGCAGCGCGGGGCCCGGTGGCAATCAGCCCCAGCATTTT; CDR3 protein: CSAGPGGNQPQHF
V gene: TRBV4-3; D gene: NA; clone size: once; J gene: TRBJ2-7; CDR3 DNA: TGCGCCAGCAGCCAAGTGAGAGGGTCCTACGAGCAGTACTTC; CDR3 protein: CASSQVRGSYEQYF
V gene: TRBV19; D gene: TRBD2; clone size: NA; J gene: TRBJ2-7; CDR3 DNA: TGTGCCAGTAGGCGGACTAGCGGGGGGCCCCACCGCTCCTACGAGCAGTACTTC; CDR3 protein: CASRRTSGGPHRSYEQYF
V gene: TRBV11-3; D gene: NA; clone size: few; J gene: TRBJ2-1; CDR3 DNA: TGTGCCAGCAGCTTAGCGGCGCTAGCCAATGAGCAGTTCTTC; CDR3 protein: CASSLAALANEQFF
V gene: TRBV7-2; D gene: TRBD1; clone size: NA; J gene: TRBJ1-5; CDR3 DNA: TGTGCCAGCAGCCAGGGACAGTGGAATCAGCCCCAGCATTTT; CDR3 protein: CASSQGQWNQPQHF
V gene: TRBV7-6; D gene: NA; clone size: NA; J gene: TRBJ2-5; CDR3 DNA: TGTGCCAGCAGCCTGGGGGCCCTAGCGAGCCAAGAGACCCAGTACTTC; CDR3 protein: CASSLGALASQETQYF
V gene: TRBV27; D gene: NA; clone size: NA; J gene: TRBJ2-7; CDR3 DNA: TGTGCCAGCGGCGGGTGGTACGAGCAGTACTTC; CDR3 protein: CASGGWYEQYF
V gene: TRBV5-4; D gene: TRBD1; clone size: once; J gene: TRBJ1-6; CDR3 DNA: TGTGCCAGCAGCTTCCTGACAGGGTCTTCACCCCTCCACTTT; CDR3 protein: CASSFLTGSSPLHF
V gene: TRBV6-6; D gene: NA; clone size: NA; J gene: TRBJ2-2; CDR3 DNA: TGTGCCAGCAGGATGACCGGGTTAAACACCGGGGAGCTGTTTTTT; CDR3 protein: CASRMTGLNTGELFF
V gene: TRBV6-5; D gene: NA; clone size: NA; J gene: TRBJ2-7; CDR3 DNA: TGTGCCAGCAGTTACTTGACCGGGCTATCCTACGAGCAGTACTTC; CDR3 protein: CASSYLTGLSYEQYF
V gene: TRBV15; D gene: NA; clone size: NA; J gene: TRBJ1-3; CDR3 DNA: TGTGCCACCAGCCCAGGGACCTCTGGAAACACCATATATTTT; CDR3 protein: CATSPGTSGNTIYF
V gene: TRBV19; D gene: NA; clone size: NA; J gene: TRBJ1-1; CDR3 DNA: TGTGCCAGTAGTATAGATTTCGCAGCGGCTTTCTTT; CDR3 protein: CASSIDFAAAFF
V gene: TRBV12-3/TRBV12-4; D gene: NA; clone size: NA; J gene: TRBJ1-2; CDR3 DNA: TGTGCCAGCAGTCCCCTAGACTATGGCTACACCTTC; CDR3 protein: CASSPLDYGYTF